This TCR beta chain was found in a study of blood T cell repertoires in COVID-19. Across the whole study: T cells, B-cell-depleted T cells, or PBMCs provided the cDNA or gDNA that served as material.

Assay: immunoSEQ multiplex PCR; the TCRdb copy retains only in-frame clones and omits some. The table records around 250,000 clones, roughly 85% of them present only once. Participant-reported clinical history was the basis for cohort assignment. This clonotype originated in a man aged 40-49 years who had been exposed to COVID-19. The sequenced sample consisted of PBMCs or T cells enriched from blood (not recorded which).

CDR3 in amino acids: CASSQDQRYAEAFF. DNA of the CDR3: TGTGCCAGCAGCCAAGATCAGAGGTACGCAGAAGCTTTCTTT. V and J are TRBV14 and TRBJ1-1; D is unclear. The CDR3 is made up of 14 amino acids. V dropped 0 bases and J dropped 8 bases, with 13 bases sitting between them. Germline V CDR1 and CDR2: SGHDN, FVKESK.